The clone carrying this T cell receptor (beta chain) was detected a few times. This table comes from immunoSEQ multiplex PCR, and its TCRdb copy is limited to in-frame clones, with some not included. This sample has about 83,000 clones, with approximately 83% found just once. This record belongs to a study of ipilimumab plus nivolumab after autologous stem cell transplantation. There are 13 residues in the CDR3. Germline V CDR1 and CDR2: MDHEN, SYDVKM. V was pared by 0 bases and J by 1 base, with 0 bases between. The TCR sequence derives from a male donor with diffuse large B-cell lymphoma. V usage is TRBV28 and J usage is TRBJ2-2; D remains unclear. The sequencing here drew on PBMCs, taken in a trial of ipilimumab plus nivolumab as post-transplant consolidation. The CDR3 sequence: CASSLWNTGELFF. The CDR3 bases are TGTGCCAGCAGTTTATGGAACACCGGGGAGCTGTTTTTT.